The 17 T cell receptor beta chains given below trace back to one sample, sequenced in a study of human T cells and chemical hapten exposure. The time point is: healthy volunteer bleed at 6 weeks. Unfractionated whole blood served as the source for total RNA extraction. Each CDR3 protein is one row after TCRdb ran MiXCR on the RACE reads. The sample records 65,000 to 95,000 distinct CDR3 sequences, around 9.4% being singletons. Sequenced material: whole blood. The receptors shown here come from a female donor in good health. Some clones in this sample may be carry-over from other donors' samples.

This clonotype occurred a few times. The V gene is TRBV20-1, the J gene TRBJ2-3; 8 bases are a match to TRBD1. The CDR3 extends over 12 amino acids. Germline loops: CDR1 DFQATT, CDR2 SNEGSKA (reference sequence). Trimming at V came to 6 bases and at J to 4 bases, leaving 3 bases not matched to a gene. This CDR3 is CSARGPADTQYF. The CDR3 DNA follows: TGCAGTGCCAGGGGGCCGGCAGATACGCAGTATTTT.

This chain joins TRBV5-1 and TRBJ2-3, with TRBD2 identical over 10 bases. CDR1 and CDR2 (germline): SGHRS, YFSETQ. The CDR3 sequence is 16 residues long. V shed 4 bases, J shed 2 bases, and the junction held 7 bases outside the gene matches. The chain's CDR3 is CASSPLLAGATDTQYF. The CDR3 nucleotides are TGCGCCAGCAGCCCTCTTCTAGCGGGGGCCACAGATACGCAGTATTTT.

This clonotype was counted a few times. The chain carries TRBV7-6 and TRBJ2-1, with 9 bases aligning to TRBD1. The V gene's germline CDR1 is SGHVS and CDR2 FNYEAQ. Losses at the gene ends were 7 bases for V and 9 bases for J; bases not matched to a gene: 7. The CDR3 covers 13 residues. CDR3 in amino acids: CASTDRGGGEQFF. In DNA, the CDR3 is TGTGCCAGCACCGACAGGGGGGGCGGTGAGCAGTTCTTC.

This clonotype was recorded at least ten times. The DNA of the CDR3 is TGCAGCGCCACTCCCAGGGAGGACACCTACGAGCAGTACTTC. Its protein product is CSATPREDTYEQYF. The V and J genes are TRBV29-1 and TRBJ2-7, with D possibly TRBD2 on 6 matching bases. The V and J ends lost 7 bases and 2 bases respectively, with 18 bases between them. This CDR3 region has 14 residues. Looked up from germline, CDR1 is SQVTM and CDR2 is ANQGSEA.

This clonotype was observed many times. The chain links TRBV7-3 to TRBJ1-6; D gene unclear. The CDR3 has 15 amino acids. Per the germline V gene, CDR1 is SGHTA and CDR2 is FQGTGA. V lost 0 bases to trimming and J lost 9 bases, with 12 bases between them. In DNA, the CDR3 is TGTGCCAGCAGCTTAACAAGTGGGATCGGTTCACCCCTCCACTTT. Residues: CASSLTSGIGSPLHF.

This clonotype was seen ten or more times. The chain combines TRBV5-1 with TRBJ2-1, with D possibly matching TRBD2 (6 bases). The CDR3 runs to 15 residues. CDR1 and CDR2 from the germline V gene are SGHRS and YFSETQ. Trimming left V 0 bases short and J 2 bases short, with 9 bases between. For the CDR3, the DNA is TGCGCCAGCAGCTTGGGACTAGGACCCTACAATGAGCAGTTCTTC. Residues: CASSLGLGPYNEQFF.

This clonotype has a handful of counts. The J gene is TRBJ1-6, the V gene TRBV4-2; D unresolved. The CDR3 has 14 amino acids. Germline CDR1 reads LGHNA; CDR2 reads YNFKEQ. Between the trimmed V and J ends, which lost 6 bases and 5 bases, there was a span of 11 bases. CDR3 region: CASSTGDDNSPLHF. The CDR3, as DNA: TGTGCCAGCAGTACCGGGGATGATAATTCACCCCTCCACTTT.

This clonotype turned up a few times. This chain joins TRBV4-1 and TRBJ1-1, with 9 bases identical to TRBD1. V shed 2 bases and J 8 bases; nucleotides not matched to a gene: 6. Looked up from germline, CDR1 is MGHRA and CDR2 is YSYEKL. This CDR3 contains 14 residues. In DNA, the CDR3 is TGCGCCAGCAGCCAACGGACAGGGGATAAGGAAGCTTTCTTT. Translated, it gives CASSQRTGDKEAFF.

This clonotype has more than one count but fewer than ten. This sequence joins TRBV27 and TRBJ1-4; tentatively, D is TRBD1 (5 bases). CDR3 length: 14 amino acids. Germline CDR1 MNHEY, CDR2 SMNVEV (reference sequence). Trimming took off 5 bases at V and 6 bases at J, with 13 bases between the two ends. CDR3 loop: CASSQSRVHEKLFF. In DNA form, the CDR3 reads TGTGCCAGCAGTCAGAGCAGGGTGCATGAAAAACTGTTTTTT.

The chain couples TRBV20-1 to TRBJ2-3, with a weak D call TRBD2 (6 bases). The CDR3 sequence is 14 residues long. V was trimmed by 2 bases and J by 1 base, leaving 10 bases between them. Germline CDR1 is DFQATT and CDR2 is SNEGSKA (reference sequence). CDR3 sequence reads: CSARKRGGTDTQYF. The DNA of the CDR3 is TGCAGTGCTAGAAAACGCGGGGGCACAGATACGCAGTATTTT.

This clonotype was seen at least ten times. The J gene is TRBJ1-4, the V gene TRBV6-5; TRBD1 matches at 9 bases. The CDR3 consists of 14 residues. Germline CDR1 MNHEY, CDR2 SVGAGI. The junction had 9 bases not matched to a gene; V was cut back by 8 bases and J by 8 bases. The chain's CDR3 is CASSRTGGQEKLFF. The CDR3 DNA follows: TGTGCCAGCTCCCGAACAGGGGGCCAAGAAAAACTGTTTTTT.

The V call is TRBV4-3, the J call TRBJ2-3; D remains unclear. Between the trimmed V and J ends, which lost 0 bases and 4 bases, there was a span of 5 bases. CDR1 is LGHNA and CDR2 is YSLEER in the germline V gene. CDR3 length equals 13 residues. CDR3 residues: CASSQERADTQYF. CDR3 coding DNA: TGCGCCAGCAGCCAAGAACGGGCAGATACGCAGTATTTT.

The chain links TRBV7-9 to TRBJ2-1; D is ambiguous. V gave up 2 bases and J gave up 0 bases, with 11 bases separating them. Germline CDR1 is SEHNR and CDR2 is FQNEAQ (reference sequence). This CDR3 comprises 16 residues. The CDR3 sequence: CASSLFVVSSYNEQFF. In nucleotides, the CDR3 is TGTGCCAGCAGCTTATTCGTAGTAAGCTCCTACAATGAGCAGTTCTTC.

This clonotype was counted at least ten times. The genes are TRBV28 and TRBJ1-3; D ambiguous. Germline assignment: CDR1 MDHEN and CDR2 SYDVKM. The CDR3 extends over 13 amino acids. Trimming removed 5 bases from V and 7 bases from J, with 12 bases in between. The CDR3 loop is CASSPINMNTIYF. CDR3 bases: TGTGCCAGCAGTCCAATCAACATGAACACCATATATTTT. The full variable domain, rest sourced from reference TRBV28 and TRBJ1-3, is DVKVTQSSRYLVKRTGEKVFLECVQDMDHENMFWYRQDPGLGLRLIYFSYDVKMKEKGDIPEGYSVSREKKERFSLILESASTNQTSMYLCASSPINMNTIYFGEGSWLTVV.

In its sample, this clonotype was seen many times. The gene calls are TRBV7-2 and TRBJ2-7; perhaps TRBD2 as D (7 bases). The length of the CDR3 is 14 residues. Trimming took 3 bases from V and 2 from J, leaving 11 bases between them. The germline V gene has CDR1 SGHTA and CDR2 FQGNSA. The CDR3 spells CASSLGGGPYEQYF. DNA for the CDR3: TGTGCCAGCAGCTTGGGAGGGGGGCCCTACGAGCAGTACTTC. The full variable domain, rest sourced from reference TRBV7-2 and TRBJ2-7, is GAGVSQSPSNKVTEKGKDVELRCDPISGHTALYWYRQSLGQGLEFLIYFQGNSAPDKSGLPSDRFSAERTGGSVSTLTIQRTQQEDSAVYLCASSLGGGPYEQYFGPGTRLTVT.

About this clonotype: This may stem from a read error, because a much larger clone lies one nucleotide away. The V call is TRBV7-9, the J call TRBJ1-1, with TRBD1 matching 9 bases. Germline lookup yields CDR1 SEHNR and CDR2 FQNEAQ (reference sequence). With V trimmed by 1 base and J by 5 bases, 11 bases remained unmatched. CDR3 length: 17 amino acids. CDR3 nucleotide sequence: TGTGCCAGCAGCTTAGTGGAGACAGGGGGATTCTGGACTGAAGCTTTCTTT. Its protein is CASSLVETGGFWTEAFF.

This clonotype has a count of ten or more. The chain combines TRBV12-3 or TRBV12-4 with TRBJ2-3; 8 nucleotides line up with TRBD2. Trimming cost V 1 base and J 9 bases; bases outside gene matches: 9. The CDR3 is made up of 15 amino acids. CDR3 sequence (DNA): TGTGCCAGCAGTTTAGTGACGGGGGGGCCGACCACGCAGTATTTT. Translating it yields CASSLVTGGPTTQYF.